Presented here are 14 T cell receptor beta chains from one specimen sequenced in a study of beta chain features in type 1 diabetes. Every isolated RNA sample was fully reverse transcribed, so sequencing captured expressed TCRB transcripts. The assay was immunoSEQ multiplex PCR, and TCRdb's table has in-frame clones only and misses some. The table shows roughly 140,000 clones, with about 44% occurring only once. The specimen was Tregs from blood. These receptors were obtained from a man aged 18 to 29 in good health.

The V call is TRBV2, the J call TRBJ1-1; 7 positions agree with TRBD1. Germline CDR1 reads SNHLY; CDR2 reads FYNNEI. Trimming removed 7 bases from V and 0 bases from J; junction bases left unmatched: 5. This CDR3 comprises 14 residues. As DNA, the CDR3 is TGTGCCAGCACTGGGACAGTTATGAACACTGAAGCTTTCTTT. Translated, it gives CASTGTVMNTEAFF.

This clone was seen a handful of times. V is TRBV5-6 and J is TRBJ2-7, with 8 bases matching TRBD1. This CDR3 has 14 residues. V was pared by 2 bases and J by 7 bases, with 8 bases of the junction left unmatched. From germline, CDR1 is SGHDT and CDR2 YYEEEE. The CDR3 nucleotides read TGTGCCAGCAGCTTTGACAGGGGACAACGGGAGCAGTACTTC. Amino acid sequence: CASSFDRGQREQYF.

The rearrangement joins TRBV7-4 to TRBJ1-5; 9 bases line up with TRBD1. This CDR3 comprises 16 residues. V trimming: 3 bases; J trimming: 6 bases; junction bases outside the gene matches: 9. Germline-derived CDR1 and CDR2 are SGHVT and SQSDAQ. The CDR3: CASSLSRDRDCQPQHF. Here the CDR3 DNA reads TGTGCCAGCAGCTTGTCCCGGGACAGGGACTGTCAGCCCCAGCATTTT.

This clone has a handful of counts. The V gene is TRBV19, the J gene TRBJ2-5, with D tentatively TRBD2 (5 bases). The DNA end lines up better with TRBJ2-7; the J call may be wrong. CDR1 is LNHDA and CDR2 is SQIVND in the germline V gene (reference sequence). The length of the CDR3 is 13 residues. CDR3 residues: CASKSGGTYEQYF. The CDR3 DNA reads TGTGCCAGTAAAAGCGGAGGAACGTACGAGCAGTACTTC.

This clone has just one count. The rearrangement joins TRBV6-4 to TRBJ2-1; 8 bases fit TRBD2. V lost 5 bases and J lost 8; bases outside the gene matches: 8. Germline lookup yields CDR1 MRHNA and CDR2 SNTAGT. The length of the CDR3 is 14 residues. The CDR3 DNA is TGTGCCAGCAGTCACCCGGGGGGGACGGATGAGCAGTTCTTC. This sequence encodes CASSHPGGTDEQFF.

V is TRBV6-5 and J is TRBJ2-2, with D possibly being TRBD1 (5 bases). The length of the CDR3 is 15 residues. Germline V gives CDR1 MNHEY, CDR2 SVGAGI. V gave up 6 bases and J gave up 6 bases, with 17 bases separating them. The CDR3 spells CASSQGQREAGELFF. The CDR3 nucleotides read TGTGCCAGCAGCCAAGGACAAAGGGAAGCCGGGGAGCTGTTTTTT.

This clone showed up just a few times. The chain links TRBV5-1 to TRBJ1-1; D is unclear. Germline assignment: CDR1 SGHRS and CDR2 YFSETQ. V lost 3 bases, J lost 1 base, and 10 bases lay in between. The CDR3 is made up of 14 amino acids. The CDR3, as DNA: TGCGCCAGCAGCTACCTGACTGGGAACACTGAAGCTTTCTTT. Its translation: CASSYLTGNTEAFF.

The chain links TRBV29-1 to TRBJ1-2; tentative D call: TRBD1 (6 bases). The V end was cut by 6 bases, the J end by 3 bases, with 20 bases between. The CDR3 loop spans 15 amino acids. Germline V lookup: CDR1 SQVTM, CDR2 ANQGSEA. The CDR3 loop is CSVKKQGSSDYGYTF. Here the CDR3 DNA reads TGCAGCGTCAAGAAACAGGGTAGCTCTGACTATGGCTACACCTTC.

This clone was picked up a small number of times. The V call is TRBV10-3, the J call TRBJ1-5; the D is unclear. The CDR3 sequence is 13 residues long. CDR1 and CDR2 from the germline V gene are ENHRY and SYGVKD. Trimming took 3 bases from V and 7 from J, leaving 10 bases between them. DNA of the CDR3: TGTGCCATCAGTGAAGCGGATTCCCAGCCCCAGCATTTT. Translating it yields CAISEADSQPQHF.

The chain has TRBV2 and TRBJ1-4, with a weak D call TRBD1 (5 bases). Germline values: CDR1 SNHLY, CDR2 FYNNEI. V was shortened by 5 bases and J by 4 bases, with 11 bases between the two germline ends. The CDR3 spans 14 residues. The CDR3 spells CASSQTVGNEKLFF. CDR3 bases: TGTGCCAGCAGTCAGACAGTGGGTAATGAAAAACTGTTTTTT. Supplemented by reference TRBV2 and TRBJ1-4, the full variable domain reads EPEVTQTPSHQVTQMGQEVILRCVPISNHLYFYWYRQILGQKVEFLVSFYNNEISEKSEIFDDQFSVERPDGSNFTLKIRSTKLEDSAMYFCASSQTVGNEKLFFGSGTQLSVL.

The V call is TRBV5-1, the J call TRBJ1-6; 8 nucleotides line up with TRBD1. CDR1 is SGHRS, CDR2 YFSETQ, per germline. There are 14 residues in the CDR3. Unmatched junction bases numbered 6, after V lost 4 bases and J lost 9 bases. The DNA of the CDR3 is TGCGCCAGCAGCGTGGGACAGGATGTTTCACCCCTCCACTTT. Protein product: CASSVGQDVSPLHF.

This clone came up a few times. This sequence joins TRBV16 and TRBJ2-1, with D perhaps matching TRBD1 (5 bases). Germline-derived CDR1 and CDR2 are KGHSY and FQNENV. The V and J ends lost 2 bases and 2 bases respectively, with 10 bases between them. The CDR3 consists of 15 residues. CDR3 in DNA: TGTGCCAGCAGCCAAATTAGGGGTCCCTACAATGAGCAGTTCTTC. Its protein is CASSQIRGPYNEQFF.

The V call is TRBV7-7, the J call TRBJ2-6, with D unclear. Trimming cost V 3 bases and J 3 bases, with 3 bases left between them. This CDR3 region has 13 residues. Germline V CDR1 and CDR2: SSHAT, FNYEAQ (reference sequence). The CDR3 DNA reads as TGTGCCAGCAGCTTCTATGGGGCCAACGTCCTGACTTTC. The encoded protein is CASSFYGANVLTF. The whole variable domain, filled in from reference TRBV7-7 and TRBJ2-6, reads GAGVSQSPRYKVTKRGQDVTLRCDPISSHATLYWYQQALGQGPEFLTYFNYEAQPDKSGLPSDRFSAERPEGSISTLTIQRTEQRDSAMYRCASSFYGANVLTFGAGSRLTVL.

The V call is TRBV7-2, the J call TRBJ2-7, with 11 bases fitting TRBD2. The CDR3 spans 17 residues. Germline-derived CDR1 and CDR2 are SGHTA and FQGNSA. V gave up 0 bases and J gave up 3 bases; unmatched junction bases: 7. The CDR3 here is CASSLALGLAGNYEQYF. The CDR3 nucleotides are TGTGCCAGCAGCTTAGCCCTAGGACTAGCGGGCAACTACGAGCAGTACTTC.